Listed here is a single TCR beta chain. The CDR3 extends over 12 amino acids. The germline V gene has CDR1 MNHEY and CDR2 SMNVEV (reference sequence). The V gene end was trimmed by 4 bases and the J gene end by 5 bases; junction bases not matched to a gene: 2. In the authors' methods: Researchers report that nucleated cell counts were estimated from reference gene primer amplification. Assay: immunoSEQ multiplex PCR; the TCRdb copy retains only in-frame clones and omits some. Clone size and V and J calls were adopted from that table, with D and trimming inferred from the DNA. The top ten hold 0.94% of the sample, which has about 250,000 clones, under 90% seen once. The data belong to a study of blood T cell repertoires in COVID-19.

Sample: peripheral blood. The source is a woman aged 40-49 years who had recovered from COVID-19. V gene TRBV27 combines with J gene TRBJ2-7; the match to TRBD2 covers 7 bases. The CDR3 loop reads CASSSAGDEQYF. The CDR3, as DNA: TGTGCCAGCAGTTCGGCGGGAGACGAGCAGTACTTC.